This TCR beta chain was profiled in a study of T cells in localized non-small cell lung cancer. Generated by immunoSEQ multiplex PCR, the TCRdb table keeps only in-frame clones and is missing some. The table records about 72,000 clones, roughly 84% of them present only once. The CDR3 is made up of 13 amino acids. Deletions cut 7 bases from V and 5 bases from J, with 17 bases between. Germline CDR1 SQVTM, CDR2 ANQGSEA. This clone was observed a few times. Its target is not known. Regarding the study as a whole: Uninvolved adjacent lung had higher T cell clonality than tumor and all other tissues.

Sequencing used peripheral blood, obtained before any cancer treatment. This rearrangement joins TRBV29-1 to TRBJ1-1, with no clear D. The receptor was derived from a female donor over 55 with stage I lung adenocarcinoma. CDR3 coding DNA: TGCAGCGCTACCCCAGGCGGGTCGACTGAAGCTTTCTTT. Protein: CSATPGGSTEAFF. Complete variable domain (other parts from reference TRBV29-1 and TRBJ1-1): SAVISQKPSRDICQRGTSLTIQCQVDSQVTMMFWYRQQPGQSLTLIATANQGSEATYESGFVIDKFPISRPNLTFSTLTVSNMSPEDSSIYLCSATPGGSTEAFFGQGTRLTVV.